This paragraph reports one TCR beta chain. Profiled with immunoSEQ multiplex PCR; TCRdb holds only in-frame clones, not every one. Of roughly 46,000 clones listed, over 85% are singletons. These data are taken from a study of T cell changes during pregnancy in multiple sclerosis. This CDR3 is built from 14 residues. Germline V CDR1 and CDR2: SEHNR, FQNEAQ (reference sequence). Between the trimmed V and J ends, which lost 2 bases and 2 bases, there was a span of 10 bases. This chain connects TRBV7-9 to TRBJ2-7; tentatively, D is TRBD2 (6 bases). The TCR comes from a female donor with multiple sclerosis, enrolled in a pregnancy study. The specimen was CD8+ T cells from peripheral blood mononuclear cells, collected after pregnancy. Here the CDR3 reads CASSLNGGAYEQYF. For the CDR3, the DNA is TGTGCCAGCAGCTTAAACGGGGGTGCCTACGAGCAGTACTTC.